The 13 T cell receptor beta chains presented below share a single source sample, sequenced in a study of identifying expanded T cells in peripheral blood. Using immunoSEQ multiplex PCR, the repertoire was profiled, and TCRdb retains in-frame clones only, with some absent. Of about 130,000 clones in the sample, 75% to 90% were seen once. The sequencing sample was made of blood. Source of these receptors: a person aged 18 to 75 in good health.

The chain uses TRBV19 and TRBJ2-7; D may be TRBD2 (6 bases). The length of the CDR3 is 14 residues. Germline-derived CDR1 and CDR2 are LNHDA and SQIVND (reference sequence). Trimming removed 3 bases from V and 6 bases from J, with 15 bases in between. The chain's CDR3 is CASSMGRESREQYF. DNA of the CDR3: TGTGCCAGTAGTATGGGTCGGGAGAGTCGCGAGCAGTACTTC.

The chain uses TRBV11-2 and TRBJ2-7; D gene uncertain. The V gene's germline CDR1 is SGHAT and CDR2 FQNNGV. There are 12 residues in the CDR3. V lost 5 bases, J lost 3 bases, and 8 bases lay in between. For the CDR3, the DNA is TGTGCCAGCAGCCTAATGGTCTACGAGCAGTACTTC. It yields the protein CASSLMVYEQYF.

The chain carries TRBV9 and TRBJ2-7; D is possibly TRBD1 or TRBD2 (5 bases each). Between the trimmed V and J ends, which lost 4 bases and 1 base, there was a span of 15 bases. The CDR3 runs to 15 residues. Germline lookup yields CDR1 SGDLS and CDR2 YYNGEE. CDR3 in amino acids: CASSPRLGVSYEQYF. The CDR3 coding sequence is TGTGCCAGCAGCCCGCGGCTGGGGGTTTCCTACGAGCAGTACTTC.

The chain has TRBV7-9 and TRBJ1-2, with D uncertain. This CDR3 is built from 15 residues. CDR1 and CDR2 (germline): SEHNR, FQNEAQ (reference sequence). Trimming left V 1 base short and J 4 bases short, with 13 bases between. The CDR3 bases are TGTGCCAGCAGCTTAGTATCTGCAGGATCCTATGGCTACACCTTC. Protein: CASSLVSAGSYGYTF. The whole variable domain, remainder taken from reference TRBV7-9 and TRBJ1-2, is DTGVSQNPRHKITKRGQNVTFRCDPISEHNRLYWYRQTLGQGPEFLTYFQNEAQLEKSRLLSDRFSAERPKGSFSTLEIQRTEQGDSAMYLCASSLVSAGSYGYTFGSGTRLTVV.

V is TRBV28 and J is TRBJ2-3, with D tentatively TRBD1 (7 bases). V was clipped by 6 bases and J by 3 bases, with 16 bases between them. The CDR3 is 15 amino acids. In germline, CDR1 is MDHEN, CDR2 SYDVKM. Written as DNA, the CDR3 is TGTGCCAGCAGCTTCCTACAGGGGAGGACAGATACGCAGTATTTT. It encodes CASSFLQGRTDTQYF.

The chain combines TRBV10-3 with TRBJ2-3; maybe TRBD2 (6 bases). Per the germline V gene, CDR1 is ENHRY and CDR2 is SYGVKD. Trimming shortened V by 3 bases and J by 5 bases, and 12 bases separated the two germline ends. This CDR3 spans 14 amino acids. CDR3 DNA: TGTGCCATCAGTGATCGGGAGTCCGAAGATACGCAGTATTTT. The encoded protein is CAISDRESEDTQYF.

V gene TRBV7-9 combines with J gene TRBJ1-2, with D possibly matching TRBD1 (6 bases). With 4 bases removed from V and 6 bases from J, the gap between germline ends came to 9 bases. The CDR3 is 12 amino acids. In germline, CDR1 is SEHNR, CDR2 FQNEAQ (reference sequence). The DNA of the CDR3 is TGTGCCAGCAGCTCAGGGGAGGATGGCTACACCTTC. Amino acids: CASSSGEDGYTF.

This clone has just one count. This rearrangement joins TRBV4-3 to TRBJ1-3; D remains unclear. V was shortened by 0 bases and J by 4 bases, with 4 bases between the two germline ends. Germline values: CDR1 LGHNA, CDR2 YSLEER. This CDR3 has 13 amino acids. This chain's CDR3 is CASSQERGNTIYF. DNA for the CDR3: TGCGCCAGCAGCCAAGAACGGGGAAACACCATATATTTT.

The rearrangement joins TRBV7-3 to TRBJ1-4; D remains ambiguous. The CDR3 has 12 amino acids. In germline, CDR1 is SGHTA, CDR2 FQGTGA. Trimming left V 2 bases short and J 8 bases short, with 6 bases between. This CDR3 is CASSLEGEKLFF. The CDR3 DNA reads as TGTGCCAGCAGCTTAGAAGGGGAAAAACTGTTTTTT. Complete variable domain (other parts from reference TRBV7-3 and TRBJ1-4): GAGVSQTPSNKVTEKGKYVELRCDPISGHTALYWYRQSLGQGPEFLIYFQGTGAADDSGLPNDRFFAVRPEGSVSTLKIQRTERGDSAVYLCASSLEGEKLFFGSGTQLSVL.

The chain joins TRBV28 to TRBJ1-1; D is unclear. Germline CDR1 and CDR2: MDHEN and SYDVKM. V lost 8 bases to trimming and J lost 6 bases, with 13 bases between them. The CDR3 has 12 amino acids. This CDR3 reads CASRRVLAEAFF. CDR3 DNA: TGTGCCAGCCGGCGGGTATTGGCTGAAGCTTTCTTT.

The count of this clone is one. The chain carries TRBV7-5 and TRBJ1-5; TRBD1 is taken as the D call from the table, unchecked against the DNA. TRBV7-5 is deemed a pseudogene. CDR3 length: 16 residues. CDR3 protein: CARSLGRQDSNQPQHF. CDR3 coding DNA: TGTGCCAGAAGCTTAGGCCGACAGGATAGCAATCAGCCCCAGCATTTT.

The chain joins TRBV6-1 to TRBJ2-7; D is perhaps TRBD1 (6 bases). Germline loops: CDR1 MNHNS, CDR2 SASEGT. This CDR3 is built from 15 residues. Trimming took 8 bases from V and 0 from J, leaving 17 bases between them. The CDR3 DNA reads TGTGCCAGCTCGTTAGGGGGAGCCTCCTCCTACGAGCAGTACTTC. Its translation: CASSLGGASSYEQYF.

The chain employs TRBV19 and TRBJ2-7; unclear D gene. There are 14 residues in the CDR3. Deletions cut 4 bases from V and 2 bases from J, with 12 bases between. CDR1 and CDR2 (germline): LNHDA, SQIVND (reference sequence). As DNA, the CDR3 is TGTGCCAGTAGTAATCCTGGTTCCACCTACGAGCAGTACTTC. It yields the protein CASSNPGSTYEQYF. The full variable domain, its missing parts supplied by reference TRBV19 and TRBJ2-7, is DGGITQSPKYLFRKEGQNVTLSCEQNLNHDAMYWYRQDPGQGLRLIYYSQIVNDFQKGDIAEGYSVSREKKESFPLTVTSAQKNPTAFYLCASSNPGSTYEQYFGPGTRLTVT.